This T cell receptor beta chain was documented in a study of blood T cell repertoires in COVID-19. As handled by the study authors: Nucleated cell counts were estimated from reference gene primer amplification. The protocol was immunoSEQ multiplex PCR, while the TCRdb copy is restricted to in-frame clones and leaves out a portion. V and J calls and clone size are given by that table; D and trimming were obtained from the DNA. The data contain 200,000 to 300,000 clones, around 86% of them singletons. Source material: PBMCs or T cells enriched from blood (not recorded which). The TCR was taken from a woman aged 45 to 65 who had recovered from COVID-19.

In nucleotides, the CDR3 is TGTGCCAGCTCACTAGACAGGGGTGATGAAAAACTGTTTTTT. Translated, it gives CASSLDRGDEKLFF. The gene calls are TRBV18 and TRBJ1-4; 8 bases fit TRBD1. CDR1 is KGHSH, CDR2 LQKENI, per germline. V shed 4 bases, J shed 6 bases, and the junction held 4 bases outside the gene matches. The CDR3 has 14 amino acids.